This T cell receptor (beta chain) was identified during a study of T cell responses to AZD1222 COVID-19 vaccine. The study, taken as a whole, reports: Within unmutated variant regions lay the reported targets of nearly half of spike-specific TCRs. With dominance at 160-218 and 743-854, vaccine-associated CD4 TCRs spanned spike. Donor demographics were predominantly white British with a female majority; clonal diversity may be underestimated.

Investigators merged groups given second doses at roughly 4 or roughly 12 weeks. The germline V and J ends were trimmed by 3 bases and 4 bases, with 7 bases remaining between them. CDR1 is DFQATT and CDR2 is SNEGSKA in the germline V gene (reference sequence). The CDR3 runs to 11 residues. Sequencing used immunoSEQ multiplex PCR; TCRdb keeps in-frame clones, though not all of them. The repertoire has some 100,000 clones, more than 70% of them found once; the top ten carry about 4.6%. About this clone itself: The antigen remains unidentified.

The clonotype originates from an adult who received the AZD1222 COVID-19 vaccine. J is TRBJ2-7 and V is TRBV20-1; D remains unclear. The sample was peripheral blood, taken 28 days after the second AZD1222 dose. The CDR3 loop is CSARLIYEQYF. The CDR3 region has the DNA TGCAGTGCTAGGCTGATTTACGAGCAGTACTTC.